The rows below give T cell receptor beta chains drawn from one sample of a study of siplizumab effects on memory and regulatory T cells. Profiled with immunoSEQ multiplex PCR; TCRdb holds only in-frame clones, not every one. The sample comprises around 100,000 clones, roughly nine tenths of which are singletons, and roughly 1% rests with the top ten. The sequencing sample was made of CD4+ T cells sorted from blood. These receptors were taken from a human donor in good health. Each CDR3 is given with its conserved first and last residue. A D gene is named only where the DNA matches it firmly. Expanded clones are given a class, and other clones once, few, many or no size at all.

j_call | d_call | v_call | clone_size | cdr3_length | cdr3_nt | cdr3_aa
TRBJ2-1 | TRBD2 | TRBV19 | . | 16 | TGTGCCAGTAGTGAATATCCGGGACTAGCGGTACTCGGGGGGTTCTTC | CASSEYPGLAVLGGFF
TRBJ2-1 | . | TRBV12-5 | . | 14 | TGTGCTAGTGGTTCCCCGAGCTCCTACAATGAGCAGTTCTTC | CASGSPSSYNEQFF
TRBJ2-5 | . | TRBV18 | . | 13 | TGTGCCAGCTCACCAGTAAATGGGGAGACCCAGTACTTC | CASSPVNGETQYF
TRBJ1-5 | TRBD1 | TRBV28 | once | 16 | TGTGCCAGCAGTATGACAGGGGCGAGAGGCAATCAGCCCCAGCATTTT | CASSMTGARGNQPQHF
TRBJ1-5 | . | TRBV6-1 | . | 16 | TGTGCCAGCAGTGAATGGGGGATCTATGACAATCAGCCCCAGCATTTT | CASSEWGIYDNQPQHF
TRBJ1-5 | TRBD1 | TRBV28 | . | 14 | TGTGCCAGCAGGACAGGGGGGAAGGGTCAGCCCCAGCATTTT | CASRTGGKGQPQHF
TRBJ1-5 | TRBD1 | TRBV18 | few | 15 | TGTGCCAGCTCACGGACAGGTCGGGGCAATCAGCCCCAGCATTTT | CASSRTGRGNQPQHF
TRBJ1-6 | TRBD1 | TRBV19 | . | 15 | TGTGCCAGTACTACATTGACAGGGTCAAATTCACCCCTCCACTTT | CASTTLTGSNSPLHF
TRBJ2-3 | TRBD1 | TRBV7-7 | once | 17 | TGTGCCAGCAGCCCCGACAGTGGGACAGGGGGCATGGATACGCAGTATTTT | CASSPDSGTGGMDTQYF
TRBJ1-1 | . | TRBV5-4 | . | 14 | TGTGCCAGCAGCGCAGACAGGCGGAACACTGAAGCTTTCTTT | CASSADRRNTEAFF
TRBJ2-7 | . | TRBV5-1 | . | 15 | TGCGCCAGCAGCCTCGACTGGAAGAGCTCCTACGAGCAGTACTTC | CASSLDWKSSYEQYF
TRBJ2-5 | . | TRBV6-1 | . | 13 | TGTGCCAGCAGTCCAGACAGAGGGGAGACCCAGTACTTC | CASSPDRGETQYF
TRBJ2-6 | . | TRBV30 | . | 20 | TGTGCCTGGAAAAGGCCGACAGGAGGATATTCTCTGTTCGGGGCCAACGTCCTGACTTTC | CAWKRPTGGYSLFGANVLTF
TRBJ2-3 | . | TRBV5-4 | . | 14 | TGTGCCAGCAGCTCCGGGACTCTGGCAGATACGCAGTATTTT | CASSSGTLADTQYF
TRBJ2-1 | TRBD2 | TRBV15 | . | 12 | TGTGCCACCAGCAGGCATAGCGGGAACGGCGTCTTC | CATSRHSGNGVF
TRBJ2-1 | . | TRBV5-5 | . | 15 | TGTGCCAGCAGCTTGCCAACTAACTCCTACAATGAGCAGTTCTTC | CASSLPTNSYNEQFF
TRBJ2-1 | TRBD2 | TRBV7-3 | . | 14 | TGTGCCAGCAGCCCAAAAAGCGGGAGTGGTGAGCAGTTCTTC | CASSPKSGSGEQFF
TRBJ1-2 | TRBD1 | TRBV25-1 | . | 14 | TGTGCCAGCAGTGAATCCGACAGGGGAGAGGGCTACACCTTC | CASSESDRGEGYTF
TRBJ2-5 | . | TRBV7-9 | . | 13 | TGTGCCAGCAGCCCGACAACTCAAGAGACCCAGTACTTC | CASSPTTQETQYF
TRBJ1-2 | . | TRBV5-4 | once | 16 | TGTGCCAGCAGCTTGGGTGGGGGACGGACCCCTTGGGGCTACACCTTC | CASSLGGGRTPWGYTF
TRBJ2-3 | . | TRBV15 | . | 16 | TGTGCCACCAGCAGCCTATGGGGCGTCCCCACAGATACGCAGTATTTT | CATSSLWGVPTDTQYF
TRBJ2-1 | . | TRBV7-6 | . | 12 | TGTGCCAGCAGCTCAGACAACAATGAGCAGTTCTTC | CASSSDNNEQFF
TRBJ2-2 | . | TRBV4-2 | . | 16 | TGTGCCAGCAGCCAAGATTTCCAGCGGCACACCGGGGAGCTGTTTTTT | CASSQDFQRHTGELFF
TRBJ1-5 | . | TRBV7-2 | . | 13 | TGTGCCAGCAAAGATTATAGCAATCAGCCCCAGCATTTT | CASKDYSNQPQHF
TRBJ1-1 | . | TRBV19 | . | 13 | TGTGCCAGTCTACAGTTGCGGAACACTGAAGCTTTCTTT | CASLQLRNTEAFF
TRBJ2-7 | . | TRBV20-1 | . | 11 | TGCAGTGGGGGCGGCACCTACGAGCAGTACTTC | CSGGGTYEQYF